The sequence of this T cell receptor beta chain was determined in a study of cytomegalovirus exposure and HLA in healthy donors. V was shortened by 5 bases and J by 6 bases, with 18 bases between the two germline ends. The CDR3 has 15 residues. Germline CDR1 and CDR2: MDHEN and SYDVKM. 13 Jbeta primers and 60 Vbeta primers were used for the PCR. Profiling relied on immunoSEQ multiplex PCR, and the TCRdb table lists in-frame clones only, not all of them. The sample records over 100,000 clones, about three quarters being singletons. The source is a man aged 40-49 years in good health and CMV-seropositive. The rearrangement joins TRBV28 to TRBJ2-3; D might be TRBD2 (5 bases). Sequencing was done on a sample of PBMCs. The CDR3 loop is CASSVRGTPYDTQYF. Written as DNA, the CDR3 is TGTGCCAGCAGTGTACGGGGTACGCCCTACGATACGCAGTATTTT.